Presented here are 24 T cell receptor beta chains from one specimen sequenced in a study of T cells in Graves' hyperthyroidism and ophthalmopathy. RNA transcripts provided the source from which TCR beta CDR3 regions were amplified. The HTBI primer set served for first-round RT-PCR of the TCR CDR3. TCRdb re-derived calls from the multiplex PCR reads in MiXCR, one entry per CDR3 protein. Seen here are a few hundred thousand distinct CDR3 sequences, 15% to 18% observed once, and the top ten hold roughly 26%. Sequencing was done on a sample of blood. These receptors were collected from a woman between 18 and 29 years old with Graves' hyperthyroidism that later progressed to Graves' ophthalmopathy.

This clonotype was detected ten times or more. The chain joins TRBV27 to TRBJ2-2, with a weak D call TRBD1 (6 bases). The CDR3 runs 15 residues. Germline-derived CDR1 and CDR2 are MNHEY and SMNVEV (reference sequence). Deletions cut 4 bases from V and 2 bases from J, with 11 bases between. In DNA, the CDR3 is TGTGCCAGCAGTTCAACCGGGACAAACACCGGGGAGCTGTTTTTT. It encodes CASSSTGTNTGELFF.

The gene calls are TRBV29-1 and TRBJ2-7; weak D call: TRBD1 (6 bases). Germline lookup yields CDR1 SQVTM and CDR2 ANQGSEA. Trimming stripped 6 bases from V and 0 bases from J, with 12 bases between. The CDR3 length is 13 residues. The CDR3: CSVIQGFSYEQYF. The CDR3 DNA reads TGCAGCGTGATACAGGGATTCTCCTACGAGCAGTACTTC.

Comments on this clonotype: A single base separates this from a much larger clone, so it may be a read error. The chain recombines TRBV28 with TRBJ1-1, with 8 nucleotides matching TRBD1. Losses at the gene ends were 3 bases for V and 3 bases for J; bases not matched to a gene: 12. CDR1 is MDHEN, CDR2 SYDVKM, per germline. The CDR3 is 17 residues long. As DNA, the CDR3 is TGTGCCAGCAGTTTGCTGACAGGAAACAGGGGGGACACTGAAGCTTTCTTT. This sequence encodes CASSLLTGNRGDTEAFF.

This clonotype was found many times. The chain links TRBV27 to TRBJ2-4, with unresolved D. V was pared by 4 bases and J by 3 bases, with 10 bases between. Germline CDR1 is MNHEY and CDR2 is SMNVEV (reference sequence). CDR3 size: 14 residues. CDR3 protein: CASSSWQYKNIQYF. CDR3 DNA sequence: TGTGCCAGCAGTTCGTGGCAGTACAAAAACATTCAGTACTTC.

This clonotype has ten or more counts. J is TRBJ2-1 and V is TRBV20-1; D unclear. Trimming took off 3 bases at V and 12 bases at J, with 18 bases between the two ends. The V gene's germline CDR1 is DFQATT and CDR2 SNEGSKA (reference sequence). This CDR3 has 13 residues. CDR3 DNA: TGCAGTGCTAGGAAGGGCCCTACAATGGGGCAGTTCTTC. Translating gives CSARKGPTMGQFF.

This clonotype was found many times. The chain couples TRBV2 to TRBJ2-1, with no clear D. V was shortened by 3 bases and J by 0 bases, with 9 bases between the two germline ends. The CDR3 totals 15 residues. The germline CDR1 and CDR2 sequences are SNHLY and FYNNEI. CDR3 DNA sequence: TGTGCCAGCAGTGAGTTAGCTAGCTCCTACAATGAGCAGTTCTTC. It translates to CASSELASSYNEQFF. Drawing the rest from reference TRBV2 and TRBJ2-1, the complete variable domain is EPEVTQTPSHQVTQMGQEVILRCVPISNHLYFYWYRQILGQKVEFLVSFYNNEISEKSEIFDDQFSVERPDGSNFTLKIRSTKLEDSAMYFCASSELASSYNEQFFGPGTRLTVL.

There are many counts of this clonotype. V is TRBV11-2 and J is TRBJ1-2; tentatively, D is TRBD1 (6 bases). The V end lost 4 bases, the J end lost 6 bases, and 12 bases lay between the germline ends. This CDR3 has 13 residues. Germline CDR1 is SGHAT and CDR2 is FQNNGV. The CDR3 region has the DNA TGTGCCAGCAGCTCTTACAGGGCTGATGGCTACACCTTC. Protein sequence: CASSSYRADGYTF.

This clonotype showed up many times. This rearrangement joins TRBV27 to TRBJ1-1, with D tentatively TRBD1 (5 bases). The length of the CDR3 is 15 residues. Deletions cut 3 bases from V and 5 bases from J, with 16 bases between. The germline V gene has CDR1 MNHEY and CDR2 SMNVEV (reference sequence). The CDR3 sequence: CASSLNQGGRTEAFF. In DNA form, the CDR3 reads TGTGCCAGCAGTTTGAACCAGGGAGGTAGAACTGAAGCTTTCTTT.

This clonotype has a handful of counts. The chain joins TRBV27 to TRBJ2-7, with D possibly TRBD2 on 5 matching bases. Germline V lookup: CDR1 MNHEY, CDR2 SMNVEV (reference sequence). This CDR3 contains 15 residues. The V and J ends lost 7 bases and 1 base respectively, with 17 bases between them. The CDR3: CASTSGSQSSYEQYF. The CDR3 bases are TGTGCCAGCACCTCGGGATCCCAGAGTTCCTACGAGCAGTACTTC.

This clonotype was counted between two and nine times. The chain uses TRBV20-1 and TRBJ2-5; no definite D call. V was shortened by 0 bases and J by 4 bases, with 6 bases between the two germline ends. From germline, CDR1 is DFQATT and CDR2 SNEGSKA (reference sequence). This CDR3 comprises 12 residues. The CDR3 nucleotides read TGCAGTGCTAGAGATCTAGGAGAGACCCAGTACTTC. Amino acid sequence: CSARDLGETQYF.

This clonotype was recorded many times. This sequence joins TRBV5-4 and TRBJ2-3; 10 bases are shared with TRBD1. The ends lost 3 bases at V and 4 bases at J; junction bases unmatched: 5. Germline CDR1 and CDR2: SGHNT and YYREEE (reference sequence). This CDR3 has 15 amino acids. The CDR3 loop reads CASSSRDRGADTQYF. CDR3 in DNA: TGTGCCAGCAGCTCACGGGACAGGGGAGCAGATACGCAGTATTTT.

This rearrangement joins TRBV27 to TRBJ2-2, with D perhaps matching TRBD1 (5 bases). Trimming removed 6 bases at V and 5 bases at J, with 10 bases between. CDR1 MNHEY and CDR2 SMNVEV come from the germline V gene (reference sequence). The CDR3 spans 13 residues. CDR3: CASRGRATGELFF. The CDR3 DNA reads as TGTGCCAGCAGAGGCAGGGCAACCGGGGAGCTGTTTTTT.

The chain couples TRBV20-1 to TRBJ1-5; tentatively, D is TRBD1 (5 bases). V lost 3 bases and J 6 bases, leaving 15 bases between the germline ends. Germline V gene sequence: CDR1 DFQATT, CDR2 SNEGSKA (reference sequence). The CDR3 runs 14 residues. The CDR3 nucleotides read TGCAGTGCTAGTGGTCTCAGGGCTACTCAGCCCCAGCATTTT. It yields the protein CSASGLRATQPQHF.

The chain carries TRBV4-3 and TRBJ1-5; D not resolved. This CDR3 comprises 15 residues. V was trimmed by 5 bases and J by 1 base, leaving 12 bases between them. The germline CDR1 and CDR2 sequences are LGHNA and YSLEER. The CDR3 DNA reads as TGCGCCAGCAGCGTTGACGGGATGAGCAATCAGCCCCAGCATTTT. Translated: CASSVDGMSNQPQHF.

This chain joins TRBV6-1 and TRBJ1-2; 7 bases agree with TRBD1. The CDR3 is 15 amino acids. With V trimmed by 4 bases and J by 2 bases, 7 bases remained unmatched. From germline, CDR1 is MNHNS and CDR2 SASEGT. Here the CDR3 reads CASSAYRGTNYGYTF. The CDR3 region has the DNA TGTGCCAGCAGTGCCTACAGGGGAACGAACTATGGCTACACCTTC.

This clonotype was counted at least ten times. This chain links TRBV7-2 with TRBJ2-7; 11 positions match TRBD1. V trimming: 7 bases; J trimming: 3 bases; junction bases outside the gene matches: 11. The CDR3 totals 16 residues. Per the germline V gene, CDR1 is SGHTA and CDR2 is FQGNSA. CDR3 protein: CASTSSGQGAFYEQYF. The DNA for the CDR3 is TGTGCCAGCACCTCCAGTGGACAGGGGGCGTTCTACGAGCAGTACTTC.

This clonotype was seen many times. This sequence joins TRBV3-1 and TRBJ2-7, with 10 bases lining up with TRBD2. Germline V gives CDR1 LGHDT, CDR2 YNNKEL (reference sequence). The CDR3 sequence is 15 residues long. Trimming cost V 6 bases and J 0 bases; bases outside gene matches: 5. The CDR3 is CASRSTSGVSYEQYF. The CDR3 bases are TGTGCCAGCAGGTCCACTAGCGGGGTCTCCTACGAGCAGTACTTC.

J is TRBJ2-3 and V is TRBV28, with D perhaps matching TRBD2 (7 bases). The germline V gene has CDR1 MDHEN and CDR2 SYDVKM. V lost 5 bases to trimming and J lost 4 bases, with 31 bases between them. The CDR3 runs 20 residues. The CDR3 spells CASSGRRGANTGARPDTQYF. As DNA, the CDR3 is TGTGCCAGCAGTGGTAGACGGGGGGCGAACACCGGGGCCCGCCCAGATACGCAGTATTTT. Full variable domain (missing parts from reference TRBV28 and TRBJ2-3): DVKVTQSSRYLVKRTGEKVFLECVQDMDHENMFWYRQDPGLGLRLIYFSYDVKMKEKGDIPEGYSVSREKKERFSLILESASTNQTSMYLCASSGRRGANTGARPDTQYFGPGTRLTVL.

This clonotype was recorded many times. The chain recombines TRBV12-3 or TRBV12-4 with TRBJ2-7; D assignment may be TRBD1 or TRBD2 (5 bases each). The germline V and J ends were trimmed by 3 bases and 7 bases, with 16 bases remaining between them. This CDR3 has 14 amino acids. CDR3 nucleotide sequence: TGTGCCAGCAGTTTGGCCAGTCGAGGGGCGGAGCAGTACTTC. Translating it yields CASSLASRGAEQYF.

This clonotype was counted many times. CDR3 protein: CASSPPVGQNTEAFF. The CDR3 DNA is TGTGCCAGCAGCCCCCCGGTGGGGCAGAACACTGAAGCTTTCTTT. The J gene is TRBJ1-1, the V gene TRBV3-1; possible D gene TRBD1, 5 bases. Between the trimmed V and J ends, which lost 4 bases and 1 base, there was a span of 13 bases. Germline lookup yields CDR1 LGHDT and CDR2 YNNKEL (reference sequence). The CDR3 runs 15 residues.

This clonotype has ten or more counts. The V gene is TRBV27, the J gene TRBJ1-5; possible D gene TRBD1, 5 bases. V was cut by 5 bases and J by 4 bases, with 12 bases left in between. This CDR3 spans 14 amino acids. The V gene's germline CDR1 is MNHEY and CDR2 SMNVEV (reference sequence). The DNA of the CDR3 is TGTGCCAGCAGTCCGATCGACAGTAATCAGCCCCAGCATTTT. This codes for CASSPIDSNQPQHF.

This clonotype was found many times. The CDR3 nucleotides are TGCAGTGCTAGAGAGTCTTCTAGCGGGAGTCAGACCCAGTACTTC. Its protein is CSARESSSGSQTQYF. The chain is built from TRBV20-1 and TRBJ2-5; 10 bases are a match to TRBD2. This CDR3 has 15 residues. J gave up 6 bases and V 0 bases, and 7 bases lay outside the gene matches. Germline loops: CDR1 DFQATT, CDR2 SNEGSKA (reference sequence).

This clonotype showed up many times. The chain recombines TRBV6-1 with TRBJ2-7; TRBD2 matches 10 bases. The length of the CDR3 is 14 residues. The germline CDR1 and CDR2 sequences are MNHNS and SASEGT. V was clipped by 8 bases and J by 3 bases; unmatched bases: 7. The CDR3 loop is CASLILAGSYEQYF. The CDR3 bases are TGTGCCAGCCTCATACTAGCGGGAAGCTACGAGCAGTACTTC.

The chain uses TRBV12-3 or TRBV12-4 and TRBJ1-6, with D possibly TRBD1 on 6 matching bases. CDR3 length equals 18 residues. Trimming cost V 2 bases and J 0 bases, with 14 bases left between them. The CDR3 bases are TGTGCCAGCAGTTTAATTACGGGGGCTGGCTCCTATAATTCACCCCTCCACTTT. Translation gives CASSLITGAGSYNSPLHF.